This is a list of T cell receptor beta chains from one sample in a study of response to subunit inactivated influenza vaccine. TCRdb redid the calling of the RT-PCR reads with MiXCR, one entry per CDR3 protein. This sample has hundreds of thousands of distinct CDR3 sequences, with approximately 13% found just once. Sequences were derived from PBMCs from blood, sampled 14 to 15 days before vaccination. These receptors came from a man aged 45-65 years who received an inactivated influenza vaccine. The CDR3 runs from the conserved cysteine through the conserved F or W. D genes are given only for firm matches.

V: TRBV11-2
J: TRBJ2-3
D: TRBD1
CDR3: CASSTQTGSVGTDTQYF

V: TRBV28
J: TRBJ2-7
D: NA
CDR3: CASSPREAWAEQYF

V: TRBV12-3/TRBV12-4
J: TRBJ2-1
D: TRBD2
CDR3: CASSLDGTSGGADQFF

V: TRBV7-2
J: TRBJ2-1
D: NA
CDR3: CASSPMGGEQFF

V: TRBV20-1
J: TRBJ2-3
D: TRBD1
CDR3: CSARPMDRGSTDTQYF

V: TRBV7-8
J: TRBJ1-1
D: NA
CDR3: CASRVEVGRTAEAFF

V: TRBV5-6
J: TRBJ1-5
D: TRBD1
CDR3: CASSLGRGQVKPQHF

V: TRBV12-3/TRBV12-4
J: TRBJ2-7
D: TRBD2
CDR3: CASSRGLAESYEQYF

V: TRBV25-1
J: TRBJ2-2
D: TRBD1
CDR3: CASRGQGAHTGELFF

V: TRBV6-5
J: TRBJ2-6
D: NA
CDR3: CASSYSRDTGSGANVLTF

V: TRBV4-2
J: TRBJ1-6
D: TRBD1
CDR3: CASSQEQGAFASPLHF

V: TRBV2
J: TRBJ2-4
D: NA
CDR3: CASTRSDHKTKNIQYF

V: TRBV15
J: TRBJ2-3
D: NA
CDR3: CATSRRTVDTQYF

V: TRBV28
J: TRBJ2-1
D: TRBD2
CDR3: CASSLASGRNEQFF

V: TRBV2
J: TRBJ2-5
D: NA
CDR3: CASSEGGETQYF

V: TRBV12-3/TRBV12-4
J: TRBJ2-2
D: NA
CDR3: CASSFNRLFF